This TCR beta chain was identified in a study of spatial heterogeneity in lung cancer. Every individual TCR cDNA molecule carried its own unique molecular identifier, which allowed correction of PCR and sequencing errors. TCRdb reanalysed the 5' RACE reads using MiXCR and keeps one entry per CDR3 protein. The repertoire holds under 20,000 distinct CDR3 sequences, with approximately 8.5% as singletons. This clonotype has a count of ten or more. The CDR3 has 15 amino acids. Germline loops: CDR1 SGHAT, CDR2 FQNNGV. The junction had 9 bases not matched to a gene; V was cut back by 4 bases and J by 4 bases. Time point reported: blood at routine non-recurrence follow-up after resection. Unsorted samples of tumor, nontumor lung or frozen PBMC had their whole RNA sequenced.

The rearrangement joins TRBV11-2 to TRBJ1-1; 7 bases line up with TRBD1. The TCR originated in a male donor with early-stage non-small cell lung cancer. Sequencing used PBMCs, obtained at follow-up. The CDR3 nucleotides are TGTGCCAGCAGCTCCCGGGGACAGCTGGGCACTGAAGCTTTCTTT. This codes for CASSSRGQLGTEAFF.